The clone carrying this T cell receptor beta chain has at least ten counts. Described time point: patch test 1, 2 weeks after DPC sensitization. Regarding treatment: therapeutic diphenylcyclopropenone sensitization with weekly scalp DPC. Between the trimmed V and J ends, which lost 0 bases and 5 bases, there was a span of 14 bases. Germline V gene data show CDR1 as DFQATT and CDR2 as SNEGSKA (reference sequence). This CDR3 has 14 amino acids. The data originate from a study of human T cells and chemical hapten exposure. TCRdb reanalysed the RACE reads using MiXCR and keeps one entry per CDR3 protein. Among some 380,000 distinct CDR3 sequences listed, 4.8% were seen once.

Sequences were derived from whole blood, sampled in connection with sensitization to the hapten diphenylcyclopropenone (DPC). The TCR sequence derives from a woman aged 50 to 60 with alopecia areata. Some clones in this sample may be carry-over from other donors' samples. The chain joins TRBV20-1 to TRBJ2-7, with D perhaps matching TRBD1 (6 bases). CDR3 DNA: TGCAGTGCTAGAGATAGACTCAGGGGTGACGAGCAGTACTTC. Translated: CSARDRLRGDEQYF.